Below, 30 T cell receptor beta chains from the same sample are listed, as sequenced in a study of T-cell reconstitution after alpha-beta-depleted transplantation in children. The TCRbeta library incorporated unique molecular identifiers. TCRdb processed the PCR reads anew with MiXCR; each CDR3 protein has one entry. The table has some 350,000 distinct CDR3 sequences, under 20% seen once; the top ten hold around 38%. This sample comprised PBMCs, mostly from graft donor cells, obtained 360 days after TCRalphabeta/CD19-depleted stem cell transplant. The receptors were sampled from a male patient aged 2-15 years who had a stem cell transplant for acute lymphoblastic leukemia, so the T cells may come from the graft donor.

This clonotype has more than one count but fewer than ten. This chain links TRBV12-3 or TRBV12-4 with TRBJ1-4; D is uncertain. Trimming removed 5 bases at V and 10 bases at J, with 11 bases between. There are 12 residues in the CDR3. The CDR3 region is CASSIPLGKLFF. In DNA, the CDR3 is TGTGCCAGCAGTATACCCTTGGGAAAACTGTTTTTT.

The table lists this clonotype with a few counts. The CDR3 reads CASSYSAQETQYF. The CDR3 nucleotides read TGTGCCAGCAGTTACTCAGCCCAAGAGACCCAGTACTTC. The gene calls are TRBV6-5 and TRBJ2-5; D is uncertain. Germline V lookup: CDR1 MNHEY, CDR2 SVGAGI. Deletions cut 0 bases from V and 1 base from J, with 3 bases between. This CDR3 has 13 residues.

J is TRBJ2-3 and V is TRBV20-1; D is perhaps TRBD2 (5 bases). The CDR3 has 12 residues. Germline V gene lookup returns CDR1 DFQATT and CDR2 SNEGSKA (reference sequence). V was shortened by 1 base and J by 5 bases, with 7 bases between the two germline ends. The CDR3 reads CSARVAGDTQYF. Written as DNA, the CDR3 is TGCAGTGCTAGAGTCGCGGGAGATACGCAGTATTTT.

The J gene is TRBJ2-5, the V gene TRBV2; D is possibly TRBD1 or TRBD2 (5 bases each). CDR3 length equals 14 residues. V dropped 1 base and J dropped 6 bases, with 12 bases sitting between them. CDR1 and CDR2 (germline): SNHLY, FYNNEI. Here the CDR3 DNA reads TGTGCCAGCAGTGAAGGGGGGAGCGTGAAGACCCAGTACTTC. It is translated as CASSEGGSVKTQYF.

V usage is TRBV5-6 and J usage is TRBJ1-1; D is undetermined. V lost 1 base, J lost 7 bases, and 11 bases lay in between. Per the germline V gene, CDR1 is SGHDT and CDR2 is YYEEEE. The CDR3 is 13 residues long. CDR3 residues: CASSLYVPREAFF. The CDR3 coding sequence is TGTGCCAGCAGCTTGTACGTTCCCCGTGAAGCTTTCTTT.

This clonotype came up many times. This chain's CDR3 is CASSLASAVNWDRIRNEQFF. The CDR3 DNA follows: TGTGCCAGCAGCTTAGCCAGCGCGGTGAATTGGGACAGGATCAGGAATGAGCAGTTCTTC. The V gene is TRBV11-1, the J gene TRBJ2-1; TRBD1 agrees at 8 bases. V lost 0 bases to trimming and J lost 7 bases; unmatched junction nucleotides: 20. In germline, CDR1 is SGHAT, CDR2 FQDESV (reference sequence). This CDR3 has 20 residues.

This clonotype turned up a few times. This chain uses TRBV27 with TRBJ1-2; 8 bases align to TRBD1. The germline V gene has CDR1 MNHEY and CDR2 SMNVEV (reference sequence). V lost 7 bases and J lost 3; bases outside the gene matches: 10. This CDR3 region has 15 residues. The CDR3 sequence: CASKYTGQGDYGYTF. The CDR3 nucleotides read TGTGCCAGCAAATATACCGGACAGGGAGACTATGGCTACACCTTC.

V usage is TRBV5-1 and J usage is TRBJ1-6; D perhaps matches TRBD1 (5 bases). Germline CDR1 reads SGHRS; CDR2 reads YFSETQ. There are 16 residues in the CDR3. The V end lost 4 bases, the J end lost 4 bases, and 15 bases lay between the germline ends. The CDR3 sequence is CASSTGTDPYNSPLHF. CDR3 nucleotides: TGCGCCAGCAGCACCGGGACGGATCCTTATAATTCACCCCTCCACTTT.

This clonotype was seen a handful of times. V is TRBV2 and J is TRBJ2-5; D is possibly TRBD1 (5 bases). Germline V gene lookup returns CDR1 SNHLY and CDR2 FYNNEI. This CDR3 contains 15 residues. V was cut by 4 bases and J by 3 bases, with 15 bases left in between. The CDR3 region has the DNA TGTGCCAGCAGTGTATCCACGACAGAAGAAGAGACCCAGTACTTC. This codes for CASSVSTTEEETQYF. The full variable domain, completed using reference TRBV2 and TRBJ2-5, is EPEVTQTPSHQVTQMGQEVILRCVPISNHLYFYWYRQILGQKVEFLVSFYNNEISEKSEIFDDQFSVERPDGSNFTLKIRSTKLEDSAMYFCASSVSTTEEETQYFGPGTRLLVL.

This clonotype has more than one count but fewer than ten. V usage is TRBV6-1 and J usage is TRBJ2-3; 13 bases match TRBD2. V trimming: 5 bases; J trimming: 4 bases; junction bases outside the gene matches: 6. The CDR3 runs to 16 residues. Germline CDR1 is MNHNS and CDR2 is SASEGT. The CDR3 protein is CASSPRTSGSADTQYF. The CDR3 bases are TGTGCCAGCAGTCCAAGGACTAGCGGGAGTGCAGATACGCAGTATTTT.

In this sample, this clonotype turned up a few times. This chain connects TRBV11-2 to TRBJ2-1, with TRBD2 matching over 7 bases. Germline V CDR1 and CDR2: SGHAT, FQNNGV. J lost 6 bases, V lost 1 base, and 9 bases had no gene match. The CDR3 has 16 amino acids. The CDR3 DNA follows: TGTGCCAGCAGCTTAGGGGTGGGAGCGGGAAGCAATGAGCAGTTCTTC. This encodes CASSLGVGAGSNEQFF.

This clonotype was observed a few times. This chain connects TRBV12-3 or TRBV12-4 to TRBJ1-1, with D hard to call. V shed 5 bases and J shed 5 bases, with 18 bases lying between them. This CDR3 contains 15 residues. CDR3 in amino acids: CASSPPWELRTEAFF. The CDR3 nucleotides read TGTGCCAGCAGTCCCCCCTGGGAACTGAGGACTGAAGCTTTCTTT.

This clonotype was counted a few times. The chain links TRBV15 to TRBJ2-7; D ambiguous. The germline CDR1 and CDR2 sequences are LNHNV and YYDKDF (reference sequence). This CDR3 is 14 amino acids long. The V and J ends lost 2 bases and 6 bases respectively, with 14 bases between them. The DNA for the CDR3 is TGTGCCACCAGCAGACGGTTAGCCGAGTTCGAGCAGTACTTC. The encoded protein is CATSRRLAEFEQYF.

CDR3 protein: CSVDGTRTSTDTQYF. CDR3 bases: TGCAGCGTTGACGGGACTAGGACTAGCACAGATACGCAGTATTTT. The rearrangement joins TRBV29-1 to TRBJ2-3, with 8 bases identical to TRBD2. V lost 3 bases to trimming and J lost 0 bases; unmatched junction nucleotides: 5. The CDR3 is 15 residues long. The germline V gene encodes CDR1 SQVTM and CDR2 ANQGSEA.

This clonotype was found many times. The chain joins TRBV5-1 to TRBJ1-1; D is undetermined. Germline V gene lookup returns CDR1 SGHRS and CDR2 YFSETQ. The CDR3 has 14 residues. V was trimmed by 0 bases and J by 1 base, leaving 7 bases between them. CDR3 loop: CASSLAGRNTEAFF. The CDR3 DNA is TGCGCCAGCAGCTTGGCGGGGAGGAACACTGAAGCTTTCTTT.

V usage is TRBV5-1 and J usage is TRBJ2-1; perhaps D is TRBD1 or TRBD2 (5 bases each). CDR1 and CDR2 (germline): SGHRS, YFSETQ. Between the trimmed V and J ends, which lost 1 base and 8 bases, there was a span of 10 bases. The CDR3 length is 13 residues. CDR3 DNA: TGCGCCAGCAGCTTGAGACGGGGCGATGAGCAGTTCTTC. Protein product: CASSLRRGDEQFF. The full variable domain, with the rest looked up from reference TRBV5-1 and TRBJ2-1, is KAGVTQTPRYLIKTRGQQVTLSCSPISGHRSVSWYQQTPGQGLQFLFEYFSETQRNKGNFPGRFSGRQFSNSRSEMNVSTLELGDSALYLCASSLRRGDEQFFGPGTRLTVL.

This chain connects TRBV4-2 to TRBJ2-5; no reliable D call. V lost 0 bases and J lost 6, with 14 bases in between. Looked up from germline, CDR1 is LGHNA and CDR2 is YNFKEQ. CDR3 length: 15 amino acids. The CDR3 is CASSQDFRIEKTQYF. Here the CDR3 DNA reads TGTGCCAGCAGCCAAGATTTCCGAATAGAAAAGACCCAGTACTTC.

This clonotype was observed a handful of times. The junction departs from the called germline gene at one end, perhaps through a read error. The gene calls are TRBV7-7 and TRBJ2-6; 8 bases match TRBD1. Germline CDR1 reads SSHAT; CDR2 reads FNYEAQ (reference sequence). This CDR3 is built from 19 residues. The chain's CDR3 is CASSLAPGQAPSGANVLTF. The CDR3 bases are TGTGCTAGCAGCTTAGCTCCGGGACAGGCGCCCTCTGGGGCCAACGTCCTGACTTTC.

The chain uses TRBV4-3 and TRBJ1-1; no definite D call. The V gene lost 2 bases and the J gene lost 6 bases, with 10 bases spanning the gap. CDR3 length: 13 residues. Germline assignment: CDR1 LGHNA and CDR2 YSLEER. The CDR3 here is CASSQFPGAEAFF. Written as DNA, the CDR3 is TGCGCCAGCAGCCAATTCCCTGGAGCTGAAGCTTTCTTT.

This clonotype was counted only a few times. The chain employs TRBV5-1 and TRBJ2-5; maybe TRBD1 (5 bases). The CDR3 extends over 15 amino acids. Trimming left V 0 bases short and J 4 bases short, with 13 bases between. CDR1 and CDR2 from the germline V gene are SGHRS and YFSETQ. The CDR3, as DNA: TGCGCCAGCAGCTTGGCGCCAGGGCAGCGAGAGACCCAGTACTTC. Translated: CASSLAPGQRETQYF.

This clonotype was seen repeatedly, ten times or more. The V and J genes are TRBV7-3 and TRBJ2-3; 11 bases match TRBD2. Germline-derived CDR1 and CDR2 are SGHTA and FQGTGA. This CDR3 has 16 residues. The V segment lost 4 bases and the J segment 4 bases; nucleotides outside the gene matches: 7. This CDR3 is CASSSGTSGLSDTQYF. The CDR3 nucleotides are TGTGCCAGCAGCTCCGGGACTAGCGGCCTTTCAGATACGCAGTATTTT. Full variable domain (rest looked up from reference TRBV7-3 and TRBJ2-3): GAGVSQTPSNKVTEKGKYVELRCDPISGHTALYWYRQSLGQGPEFLIYFQGTGAADDSGLPNDRFFAVRPEGSVSTLKIQRTERGDSAVYLCASSSGTSGLSDTQYFGPGTRLTVL.

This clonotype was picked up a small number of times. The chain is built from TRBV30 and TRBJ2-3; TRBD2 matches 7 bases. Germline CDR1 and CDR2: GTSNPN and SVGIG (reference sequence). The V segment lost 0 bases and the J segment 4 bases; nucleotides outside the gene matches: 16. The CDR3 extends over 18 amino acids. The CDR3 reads CAWSVSGLLAIVPDTQYF. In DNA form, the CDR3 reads TGTGCCTGGAGTGTATCGGGCCTACTAGCGATCGTACCAGATACGCAGTATTTT.

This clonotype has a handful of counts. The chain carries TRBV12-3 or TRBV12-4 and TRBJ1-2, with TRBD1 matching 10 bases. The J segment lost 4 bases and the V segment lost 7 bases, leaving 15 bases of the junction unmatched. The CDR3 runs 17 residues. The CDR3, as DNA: TGTGCCAGCACTCGGAAGCGGGGACAGGGGTCTTTCTATGGCTACACCTTC. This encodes CASTRKRGQGSFYGYTF.

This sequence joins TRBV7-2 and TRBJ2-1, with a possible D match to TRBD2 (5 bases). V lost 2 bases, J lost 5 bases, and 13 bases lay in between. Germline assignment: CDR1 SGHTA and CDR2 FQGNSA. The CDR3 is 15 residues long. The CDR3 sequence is CASSLQGGSHNEQFF. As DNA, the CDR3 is TGTGCCAGCAGCTTACAAGGCGGGTCCCACAATGAGCAGTTCTTC.

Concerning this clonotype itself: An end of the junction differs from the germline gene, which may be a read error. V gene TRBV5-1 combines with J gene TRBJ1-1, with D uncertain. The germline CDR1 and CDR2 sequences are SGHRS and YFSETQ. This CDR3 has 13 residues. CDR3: CASTLTGNTEAFF. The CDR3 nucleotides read TGCGCCAGCACCTTGACGGGGAACACTGAAGCTTTCTTT.

Here the CDR3 reads CATSPNPSTGALYEQYF. CDR3 nucleotide sequence: TGTGCCACCAGCCCTAATCCCTCGACAGGGGCCCTTTACGAGCAGTACTTC. The chain recombines TRBV15 with TRBJ2-7, with 8 bases identical to TRBD1. The germline V gene has CDR1 LNHNV and CDR2 YYDKDF (reference sequence). V was clipped by 5 bases and J by 4 bases; unmatched bases: 16. CDR3 length: 17 residues.

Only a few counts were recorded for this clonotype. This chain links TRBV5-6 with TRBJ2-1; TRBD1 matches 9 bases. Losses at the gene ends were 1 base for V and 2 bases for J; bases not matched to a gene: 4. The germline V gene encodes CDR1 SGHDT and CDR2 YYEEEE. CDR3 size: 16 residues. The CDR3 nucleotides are TGTGCCAGCAGCTTGTTCGGACAGGGGCCCTACAATGAGCAGTTCTTC. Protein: CASSLFGQGPYNEQFF. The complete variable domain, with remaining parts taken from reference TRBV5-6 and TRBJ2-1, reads DAGVTQSPTHLIKTRGQQVTLRCSPKSGHDTVSWYQQALGQGPQFIFQYYEEEERQRGNFPDRFSGHQFPNYSSELNVNALLLGDSALYLCASSLFGQGPYNEQFFGPGTRLTVL.

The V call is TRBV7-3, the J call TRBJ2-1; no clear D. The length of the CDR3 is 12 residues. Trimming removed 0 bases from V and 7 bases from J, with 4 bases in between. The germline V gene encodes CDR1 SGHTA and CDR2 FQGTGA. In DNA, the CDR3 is TGTGCCAGCAGCTTAACTGCAAATGAGCAGTTCTTC. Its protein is CASSLTANEQFF.

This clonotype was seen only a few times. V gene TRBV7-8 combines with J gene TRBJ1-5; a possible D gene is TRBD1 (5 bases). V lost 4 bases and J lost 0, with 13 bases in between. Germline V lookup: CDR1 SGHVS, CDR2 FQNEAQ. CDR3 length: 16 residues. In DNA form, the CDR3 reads TGTGCCAGCAGCTCCTCAGGGCGCTATAGCAATCAGCCCCAGCATTTT. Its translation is CASSSSGRYSNQPQHF.

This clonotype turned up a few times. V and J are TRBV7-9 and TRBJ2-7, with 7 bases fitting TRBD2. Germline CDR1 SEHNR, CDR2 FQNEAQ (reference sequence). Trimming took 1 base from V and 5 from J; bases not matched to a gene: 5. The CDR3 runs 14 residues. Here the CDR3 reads CASSLDGRNDEQYF. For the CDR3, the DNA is TGTGCCAGCAGCTTAGACGGGAGGAACGACGAGCAGTACTTC.